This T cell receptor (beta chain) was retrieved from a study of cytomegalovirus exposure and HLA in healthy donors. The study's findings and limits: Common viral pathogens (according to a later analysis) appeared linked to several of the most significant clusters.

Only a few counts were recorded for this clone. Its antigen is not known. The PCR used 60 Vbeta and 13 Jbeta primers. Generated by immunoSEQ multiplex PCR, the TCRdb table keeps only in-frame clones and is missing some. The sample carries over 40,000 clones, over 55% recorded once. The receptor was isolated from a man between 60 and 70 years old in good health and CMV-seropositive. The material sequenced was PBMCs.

In DNA form, the CDR3 reads TGTGCCAGCATCTCCTCCCCGGCAGGGGGCACTGAAGCTTTCTTT. This gives the protein CASISSPAGGTEAFF. The genes are TRBV6-5 and TRBJ1-1; 7 bases match TRBD1. The CDR3 spans 15 residues. Trimming at V came to 7 bases and at J to 4 bases, leaving 12 bases not matched to a gene. Germline V gene data show CDR1 as MNHEY and CDR2 as SVGAGI.